This T cell receptor beta chain is drawn from a study of T-cell reconstitution after alpha-beta-depleted transplantation in children. Study-level results: Alpha-beta T cells about two months after transplant reportedly derived from several hundred expanded graft clones. When one year had passed after transplant, most T-cell counts and diversity came from newly produced T cells. Some patients showed high day-60 TCRbeta diversity, which derived from surviving recipient T cells and thymic progenitors.

J was trimmed by 3 bases and V by 0 bases; bases with no gene match: 8. Germline values: CDR1 SGHTA, CDR2 FQGNSA. The CDR3 spans 16 residues. This clonotype was recorded at least ten times. The antigen remains unidentified. Preparation of the TCRbeta library involved a method that used unique molecular identifiers. TCRdb processed the PCR reads anew with MiXCR; each CDR3 protein has one entry. The data show about 290,000 distinct CDR3 sequences, 7.5% to 9% seen once. This sample comprised peripheral blood, obtained 360 days after TCRalphabeta/CD19-depleted stem cell transplant. V gene TRBV7-2 combines with J gene TRBJ2-7, with 7 bases lining up with TRBD1. The clonotype comes from a female patient between 2 and 10 years old who had a stem cell transplant for Fanconi anemia, so the T cells may come from the graft donor. CDR3 amino acids: CASSLALVWDSYEQYF. The CDR3 region has the DNA TGTGCCAGCAGCTTAGCGTTAGTCTGGGACAGCTACGAGCAGTACTTC.